Listed below are T cell receptor beta chains from one sample, sequenced in a study of shared clonotypes between healthy human individuals. The data were produced by immunoSEQ multiplex PCR, yet TCRdb's version contains in-frame clones alone and is incomplete. This sample carries millions of clones, over 85% of them seen once, and the ten largest clones take around 0.14%. What was sequenced was naive CD4+ T cells sorted from blood. Receptor source: a man aged 18 to 30 in good health. Both conserved end residues are part of each CDR3. Fields, in order: V gene, clone size, D gene, J gene, CDR3 protein, CDR3 DNA. The D gene is left open where the match is weak. Size is stated for part of the rows, as once, few or many counts, or as a class when the clone is expanded.

v_gene: TRBV25-1
abundance: .
d_gene: .
j_gene: TRBJ1-1
CDR3aa: CASSAEGRTEAFF
CDR3nt: TGTGCCAGCAGTGCCGAGGGTCGAACTGAAGCTTTCTTT

v_gene: TRBV11-2
abundance: .
d_gene: .
j_gene: TRBJ1-3
CDR3aa: CASSSIGGSGNTIYF
CDR3nt: TGTGCCAGCAGCTCAATTGGGGGGTCTGGAAACACCATATATTTT

v_gene: TRBV27
abundance: .
d_gene: TRBD2
j_gene: TRBJ2-4
CDR3aa: CASSLAGVGKNIQYF
CDR3nt: TGTGCCAGCAGTCTAGCGGGAGTAGGGAAAAACATTCAGTACTTC

v_gene: TRBV30
abundance: once
d_gene: .
j_gene: TRBJ2-3
CDR3aa: CAWTIWSGTDTQYF
CDR3nt: TGTGCCTGGACCATCTGGAGCGGGACAGATACGCAGTATTTT

v_gene: TRBV7-9
abundance: .
d_gene: TRBD1
j_gene: TRBJ2-7
CDR3aa: CDGDRGPQYF
CDR3nt: TGTGACGGGGACAGGGGACCGCAGTACTTC

v_gene: TRBV7-9
abundance: .
d_gene: .
j_gene: TRBJ2-2
CDR3aa: CASSLKGGELFF
CDR3nt: TGTGCCAGCAGCTTAAAGGGCGGGGAGCTGTTTTTT

v_gene: TRBV19
abundance: .
d_gene: .
j_gene: TRBJ2-3
CDR3aa: CASSGRDTQYF
CDR3nt: TGTGCCAGTAGCGGGAGAGATACGCAGTATTTT

v_gene: TRBV30
abundance: .
d_gene: .
j_gene: TRBJ2-3
CDR3aa: CAHQEGSYTDTQYF
CDR3nt: TGTGCCCACCAGGAGGGGTCATACACAGATACGCAGTATTTT

v_gene: TRBV7-3
abundance: .
d_gene: TRBD2
j_gene: TRBJ2-3
CDR3aa: CASSSTGGSDTQYF
CDR3nt: TGTGCCAGCAGCTCCACGGGGGGGTCAGATACGCAGTATTTT

v_gene: TRBV6-6
abundance: .
d_gene: TRBD2
j_gene: TRBJ2-7
CDR3aa: CASSGGGYEQYF
CDR3nt: TGTGCCAGCAGTGGCGGGGGGTACGAGCAGTACTTC

v_gene: TRBV10-1
abundance: .
d_gene: .
j_gene: TRBJ1-5
CDR3aa: CASRGFPEGQPQHF
CDR3nt: TGCGCCAGCAGGGGATTCCCCGAGGGGCAGCCCCAGCATTTT

v_gene: TRBV5-1
abundance: .
d_gene: .
j_gene: TRBJ1-1
CDR3aa: CASSLAFTGPMTEAFF
CDR3nt: TGCGCCAGCAGCTTGGCCTTCACAGGGCCTATGACTGAAGCTTTCTTT

v_gene: TRBV5-1
abundance: once
d_gene: .
j_gene: TRBJ1-3
CDR3aa: CASSLREQGPGNTIYF
CDR3nt: TGCGCCAGCAGCTTGAGGGAGCAGGGGCCCGGAAACACCATATATTTT

v_gene: TRBV5-8
abundance: .
d_gene: .
j_gene: TRBJ2-7
CDR3aa: CASSLGGQPGGEQYF
CDR3nt: TGTGCCAGCAGCTTGGGCGGACAGCCAGGGGGGGAGCAGTACTTC

v_gene: TRBV5-1
abundance: .
d_gene: .
j_gene: TRBJ2-7
CDR3aa: CASSARDGAFYEQYF
CDR3nt: TGCGCCAGCAGCGCCCGGGACGGGGCTTTCTACGAGCAGTACTTC

v_gene: TRBV4-1
abundance: .
d_gene: .
j_gene: TRBJ2-3
CDR3aa: CASSQMTATDTQYF
CDR3nt: TGCGCCAGCAGCCAAATGACGGCCACAGATACGCAGTATTTT

v_gene: TRBV9
abundance: .
d_gene: TRBD1
j_gene: TRBJ2-5
CDR3aa: CASSPRQGGETQYF
CDR3nt: TGTGCCAGCAGCCCGCGACAGGGGGGGGAGACCCAGTACTTC

v_gene: TRBV18
abundance: .
d_gene: .
j_gene: TRBJ2-3
CDR3aa: CASSPPAQGAGGGTDTQYF
CDR3nt: TGTGCCAGCTCACCACCAGCTCAGGGCGCAGGCGGGGGCACAGATACGCAGTATTTT

v_gene: TRBV7-3
abundance: .
d_gene: TRBD1
j_gene: TRBJ2-1
CDR3aa: CASSLAGQGYNEQFF
CDR3nt: TGTGCCAGCAGCTTGGCGGGACAGGGGTACAATGAGCAGTTCTTC

v_gene: TRBV6-1
abundance: .
d_gene: .
j_gene: TRBJ2-5
CDR3aa: CASSEWPNQETQYF
CDR3nt: TGTGCCAGCAGTGAATGGCCGAACCAAGAGACCCAGTACTTC

v_gene: TRBV5-1
abundance: .
d_gene: TRBD1
j_gene: TRBJ1-4
CDR3aa: CASGRTGFEKLFF
CDR3nt: TGCGCCAGCGGGAGGACAGGGTTCGAAAAACTGTTTTTT

v_gene: TRBV11-2
abundance: .
d_gene: TRBD1
j_gene: TRBJ2-5
CDR3aa: CASSLASGGSETQYF
CDR3nt: TGTGCCAGCAGCTTAGCGTCAGGGGGCTCAGAGACCCAGTACTTC

v_gene: TRBV27
abundance: .
d_gene: .
j_gene: TRBJ2-3
CDR3aa: CASSSRQGGWSDTQYF
CDR3nt: TGTGCCAGCAGTTCCCGTCAGGGGGGATGGTCAGATACGCAGTATTTT

v_gene: TRBV10-3
abundance: .
d_gene: .
j_gene: TRBJ2-2
CDR3aa: CAISTTVVRGGELFF
CDR3nt: TGTGCCATCAGTACCACGGTCGTCCGTGGCGGGGAGCTGTTTTTT

v_gene: TRBV6-5
abundance: .
d_gene: TRBD1
j_gene: TRBJ1-5
CDR3aa: CASSPRQGNQPQHF
CDR3nt: TGTGCCAGCAGTCCGCGACAGGGAAATCAGCCCCAGCATTTT

v_gene: TRBV25-1
abundance: .
d_gene: .
j_gene: TRBJ1-6
CDR3aa: CASSEFVGESSPLHF
CDR3nt: TGTGCCAGCAGTGAATTCGTAGGGGAGAGCTCACCCCTCCACTTT

v_gene: TRBV11-2
abundance: .
d_gene: .
j_gene: TRBJ1-1
CDR3aa: CASSLRQSNTEAFF
CDR3nt: TGTGCCAGCAGCTTAAGACAGAGTAACACTGAAGCTTTCTTT

v_gene: TRBV19
abundance: once
d_gene: .
j_gene: TRBJ1-6
CDR3aa: CASSWDGLRSPLHF
CDR3nt: TGTGCCAGTAGTTGGGACGGCCTCAGATCACCCCTCCACTTT

v_gene: TRBV7-9
abundance: once
d_gene: .
j_gene: TRBJ1-3
CDR3aa: CASSLGQTAGGNTIYF
CDR3nt: TGTGCCAGCAGCCTAGGACAGACCGCAGGGGGAAACACCATATATTTT

v_gene: TRBV18
abundance: once
d_gene: .
j_gene: TRBJ2-7
CDR3aa: CASSPPAPSYEQYF
CDR3nt: TGTGCCAGCTCACCCCCAGCACCCTCCTACGAGCAGTACTTC

v_gene: TRBV30
abundance: once
d_gene: .
j_gene: TRBJ1-4
CDR3aa: CAWSSRDRSVEKLFF
CDR3nt: TGTGCCTGGAGTTCCCGGGACCGCTCGGTAGAAAAACTGTTTTTT

v_gene: TRBV19
abundance: once
d_gene: .
j_gene: TRBJ1-4
CDR3aa: CASSPTAREGYEKLFF
CDR3nt: TGTGCCAGTAGTCCGACGGCGAGGGAAGGATATGAAAAACTGTTTTTT

v_gene: TRBV7-9
abundance: .
d_gene: TRBD1
j_gene: TRBJ1-3
CDR3aa: CASSLDRASSGNTIYF
CDR3nt: TGTGCCAGCAGCTTGGACAGGGCGAGCTCTGGAAACACCATATATTTT